These T cell receptor beta chains were read from a single sample in a study of blood T cell repertoires in COVID-19. Here immunoSEQ multiplex PCR was the method, and the copy in TCRdb shows in-frame clones only, minus some. The repertoire consists of around 86,000 clones, with approximately 87% occurring once and the leading ten covering approximately 7.4%. Sequenced sample: peripheral blood. These receptors came from a human donor with acute or convalescent COVID-19. The donor label of this sample is uncertain. The CDR3 runs from the conserved cysteine through the conserved F or W. A D gene is named only where the DNA matches it firmly. Some rows mark clone size as missing; the rest say once, few, many or name a class of expanded clone.

cdr3_aa cdr3_nt v_call clone_size d_call j_call
CASSPTGGAVYGYTF TGTGCCAGCAGTCCTACAGGGGGCGCAGTCTATGGCTACACCTTC TRBV6-5 NA TRBD1 TRBJ1-2
CATSDPPGEQFF TGTGCCACCAGTGACCCCCCCGGTGAGCAGTTCTTC TRBV24-1 NA NA TRBJ2-1
CASSPPGTSYEQYF TGTGCCAGCAGTCCACCCGGGACTAGCTACGAGCAGTACTTC TRBV7-2 few TRBD2 TRBJ2-7
CASSSAGTAYGYTF TGCGCCAGCAGCTCAGCCGGGACAGCCTATGGCTACACCTTC TRBV5-1 NA TRBD1 TRBJ1-2
CASSLMDSSTDTQYF TGTGCCAGCAGCTTAATGGACAGCTCCACAGATACGCAGTATTTT TRBV7-2 NA NA TRBJ2-3
CASSSRLAGSYNEQFF TGTGCCAGCAGCTCCAGACTAGCGGGATCCTACAATGAGCAGTTCTTC TRBV7-8 NA TRBD2 TRBJ2-1
CASSQWDSRGGGIYF TGTGCCAGCAGCCAATGGGACAGCCGGGGCGGTGGAATATACTTC TRBV7-2 few TRBD1 TRBJ2-7
CASSSTGGQTNYGYTF TGTGCCAGCAGCTCCACCGGCGGACAAACTAACTATGGCTACACCTTC TRBV5-5 NA NA TRBJ1-2
CASRTPGTGSFEQFF TGTGCCAGTAGAACTCCCGGGACAGGGTCCTTTGAGCAGTTCTTC TRBV19 NA TRBD1 TRBJ2-1
CASSFLPTATNTEAFF TGTGCCAGCAGCTTCCTACCGACAGCTACGAACACTGAAGCTTTCTTT TRBV7-6 NA NA TRBJ1-1
CASSGRTRGETQYF TGTGCCAGCAGCGGGCGGACTAGGGGGGAGACCCAGTACTTC TRBV7-2 NA NA TRBJ2-5
CASSLGQAGANVLTF TGTGCCAGCAGCCTCGGACAGGCTGGGGCCAACGTCCTGACTTTC TRBV7-6 NA TRBD1 TRBJ2-6
CASSKALGGDGNYGYTF TGTGCCAGCAGCAAAGCGCTCGGGGGGGACGGTAACTATGGCTACACCTTC TRBV21-1 NA NA TRBJ1-2
CASSPLDYGYTF TGTGCCAGCAGCCCTCTTGACTATGGCTACACCTTC TRBV5-5 once NA TRBJ1-2
CASSLSGPNNSPLHF TGTGCCAGCAGTTTAAGCGGGCCGAATAATTCACCCCTCCACTTT TRBV27 NA NA TRBJ1-6
CAISGLGGQLQETQYF TGTGCCATCAGTGGCCTTGGGGGACAACTTCAAGAGACCCAGTACTTC TRBV10-3 NA NA TRBJ2-5
CASSDRSMALSYEQYF TGTGCCAGCAGTGATCGATCGATGGCCCTCTCCTACGAGCAGTACTTC TRBV6-1 NA NA TRBJ2-7
CASSHTGTGLSGANVLTF TGTGCCAGCAGCCACACCGGGACAGGACTCTCTGGGGCCAACGTCCTGACTTTC TRBV14 NA TRBD1 TRBJ2-6
CASVPPGSSYGYTF TGTGCCAGCGTCCCACCCGGTTCAAGCTATGGCTACACCTTC TRBV28 NA NA TRBJ1-2
CASGGPESQETQYF TGTGCCAGCGGGGGCCCAGAGTCCCAAGAGACCCAGTACTTC TRBV6-9 NA NA TRBJ2-5
CASSQWAGGNVQPQHF TGTGCCAGCAGCCAATGGGCAGGGGGCAATGTACAGCCCCAGCATTTT TRBV3-1/TRBV3-2 NA TRBD1 TRBJ1-5
CASWTGNSYEQYF TGTGCCAGTTGGACAGGCAACTCCTACGAGCAGTACTTC TRBV28 once TRBD1 TRBJ2-7